This TCR beta chain was sequenced for a study of blood T cell repertoires in COVID-19. Across the whole study: Acute and convalescent COVID-19 specimens originated in the United States, Italy and Spain. Sources were T cells, B-cell-depleted T cells, or PBMCs; the material itself was cDNA or gDNA.

Symptom resolution, clearance, or two negative PCRs marked the recovered donors of Cohort 3. V lost 5 bases and J lost 6; bases outside the gene matches: 8. The germline V gene encodes CDR1 MNHEY and CDR2 SVGAGI. This CDR3 contains 15 residues. Sequencing used immunoSEQ multiplex PCR; TCRdb keeps in-frame clones, though not all of them. This table has about half a million clones, roughly nine tenths appearing once. The chain combines TRBV6-5 with TRBJ2-1; 9 bases are a match to TRBD1. The sequenced material came from PBMCs or T cells enriched from blood (not recorded which). This sequence originates from an older woman who had recovered from COVID-19. Here the CDR3 DNA reads TGTGCCAGCAGTCGGACAGGGGATATTGGCAATGAGCAGTTCTTC. Its translation: CASSRTGDIGNEQFF.